This TCR beta chain was sequenced during a study of CD8 T cells in Susac syndrome. This clonotype showed up just once. TCR beta sequencing covered blood CD8+ and CD4+ T cells. The CD8+ and CD4+ T cells were negatively isolated, with the TEMRA cells enriched by FACS. CDR1 and CDR2 from the germline V gene are DFQATT and SNEGSKA (reference sequence). The CDR3 loop spans 16 amino acids. Trimming took off 3 bases at V and 10 bases at J, with 25 bases between the two ends. Random hexamers were used to reverse transcribe the RNA input (about 0.45 to 1 ug). The immunoSEQ assay covered 54 Vbeta and 13 Jbeta segments for CDR3. TCRdb itself ran the immunoSEQ multiplex PCR reads through MiXCR, one entry per CDR3 protein. The sample lists some 300,000 distinct CDR3 sequences, roughly 85% occurring once.

Sequences were obtained from CD8+ T cells from PBMCs. The source of this sequence is a human donor with multiple sclerosis. This rearrangement joins TRBV20-1 to TRBJ1-5; D not resolved. CDR3 DNA: TGCAGTGCTAGTCCCTATCCAAGAGACCCTGGGATACCCCAGCATTTT. Translated, it gives CSASPYPRDPGIPQHF.